The clone carrying this T cell receptor beta chain was picked up a small number of times. Its antigen is unidentified. Germline trimming cut 3 bases from V and 6 bases from J; bases unmatched to any gene: 2. This CDR3 comprises 14 residues. Germline values: CDR1 SGHVS, CDR2 FQNEAQ. Each cell subset's genomic DNA was divided evenly among several immunoSEQ plates. In the original analysis: Junction-only sequences without quality scores came from ImmunoSEQ, so filtering differed. TCRdb's copy holds only in-frame clones and misses some; the assay was immunoSEQ multiplex PCR. The V and J calls and clone size come from that table; D and trimming were worked out from the DNA. This sample has around 2.5 million clones, with 80% to 95% found just once. The data were taken from a study of shared clonotypes between healthy human individuals. Findings and caveats of the study: Naive CD4 clonotype sharing across a few donors was 4% to 5%. Sampling included only blood; tissue repertoires likely differ.

The sample comprised naive CD4+ T cells from PBMCs. Regarding subset: CD45RA+ positively selected. The chain is built from TRBV7-8 and TRBJ1-4, with TRBD1 matching over 9 bases. The clonotype was recovered from a man in his late teens or twenties in good health. Some clones in this sample may be carry-over from other donors' samples. The CDR3 protein is CASSFGTGYEKLFF. CDR3 coding DNA: TGTGCCAGCAGCTTTGGGACAGGGTATGAAAAACTGTTTTTT.